Shown below are 12 T cell receptor beta chains from a single sample sequenced in a study of T cell repertoires in cytomegalovirus infection. From the reads, TCRdb called clonotypes with MiXCR, one entry per CDR3 protein. The sample consists of roughly 80,000 distinct CDR3 sequences, roughly 40% of them appearing once. Their target antigens are unknown. The sequences come from CD8+ T cells from cultured PBMCs, collected from culture after CMV antigen stimulation. These receptors were obtained from a human donor in good health (CMV status not recorded). Some clones in this sample may be carry-over from other donors' samples.

This chain uses TRBV7-8 with TRBJ1-4, with TRBD1 matching over 8 bases. The V segment lost 5 bases and the J segment 4 bases; nucleotides outside the gene matches: 9. The germline V gene encodes CDR1 SGHVS and CDR2 FQNEAQ. The CDR3 length is 16 residues. Here the CDR3 reads CASSNSQGAVNEKLFF. CDR3 in DNA: TGTGCCAGCAGCAATAGCCAGGGGGCTGTTAATGAAAAACTGTTTTTT.

This sequence joins TRBV7-2 and TRBJ2-5; unclear D gene. The CDR3 has 14 amino acids. Looked up from germline, CDR1 is SGHTA and CDR2 is FQGNSA. V was trimmed by 4 bases and J by 3 bases, leaving 12 bases between them. The CDR3 loop reads CASSSDLVEETQYF. Written as DNA, the CDR3 is TGTGCCAGCAGCTCAGACCTTGTCGAAGAGACCCAGTACTTC.

This clonotype was detected a few times. The chain employs TRBV6-5 and TRBJ1-6; weak D call: TRBD1 (6 bases). The V end lost 2 bases, the J end lost 3 bases, and 11 bases lay between the germline ends. The CDR3 runs 16 residues. Germline CDR1 reads MNHEY; CDR2 reads SVGAGI. CDR3 nucleotides: TGTGCCAGCAGTTACGCCAGGGGTAACTATAATTCACCCCTCCACTTT. Residues: CASSYARGNYNSPLHF.

In this sample, this clonotype turned up a few times. The V call is TRBV6-5, the J call TRBJ2-1; 8 bases line up with TRBD1. This CDR3 has 16 residues. Germline V gives CDR1 MNHEY, CDR2 SVGAGI. The junction had 11 bases not matched to a gene; V was cut back by 4 bases and J by 6 bases. CDR3 DNA sequence: TGTGCCAGCAGTTCCATAACCGGGACAGGATCCAATGAGCAGTTCTTC. Its translation is CASSSITGTGSNEQFF.

The chain recombines TRBV4-3 with TRBJ1-3; possible D gene TRBD1, 5 bases. The V and J ends lost 7 bases and 4 bases respectively, with 23 bases between them. This CDR3 spans 17 amino acids. Germline V gene lookup returns CDR1 LGHNA and CDR2 YSLEER. The CDR3 nucleotides are TGCGCCAGCACCCCGTCCCAACGCGGGGCGGTGGGAAACACCATATATTTT. Amino acid sequence: CASTPSQRGAVGNTIYF.

This clonotype has only one observation. The chain links TRBV12-3 or TRBV12-4 to TRBJ2-5; 11 bases are a match to TRBD2. The CDR3 runs 13 residues. Trimming cost V 6 bases and J 4 bases; bases outside gene matches: 1. CDR3 residues: CASRLAGAETQYF. CDR3 in DNA: TGTGCCAGCAGACTAGCGGGGGCAGAGACCCAGTACTTC.

V and J are TRBV5-6 and TRBJ1-5; D perhaps matches TRBD1 (5 bases). With 3 bases removed from V and 10 bases from J, the gap between germline ends came to 14 bases. Germline assignment: CDR1 SGHDT and CDR2 YYEEEE. This CDR3 is 13 amino acids long. The CDR3 reads CASSSGDWGPQHF. The CDR3 nucleotides read TGTGCCAGCAGCTCGGGGGACTGGGGACCCCAGCATTTT.

The CDR3 loop reads CASSSRGLGNEKLFF. CDR3 nucleotides: TGTGCCAGCAGCTCACGGGGGCTGGGTAATGAAAAACTGTTTTTT. The V and J genes are TRBV7-8 and TRBJ1-4; D might be TRBD1 (6 bases). Germline V gene lookup returns CDR1 SGHVS and CDR2 FQNEAQ. Trimming removed 4 bases from V and 4 bases from J, with 13 bases in between. The CDR3 consists of 15 residues.

The chain employs TRBV11-2 and TRBJ2-2; D is possibly TRBD2 (5 bases). V was trimmed by 5 bases and J by 4 bases, leaving 8 bases between them. The CDR3 has 13 residues. CDR1 is SGHAT, CDR2 FQNNGV, per germline. The CDR3 DNA follows: TGTGCCAGCAGCCCGGCGGGCACCGGGGAGCTGTTTTTT. It encodes CASSPAGTGELFF.

On this clonotype itself: Likely a read error: the CDR3 ends without its conserved phenylalanine or tryptophan. Here the CDR3 DNA reads TGTGCCAGCAGTCCTGACAGGGGGCGAAGCACAGATACGCAGTATCTT. Translating it yields CASSPDRGRSTDTQYL. The V and J genes are TRBV2 and TRBJ2-3, with 10 bases matching TRBD1. Germline lookup yields CDR1 SNHLY and CDR2 FYNNEI. Trimming at V came to 5 bases and at J to 0 bases, leaving 5 bases not matched to a gene. The CDR3 has 16 amino acids.

This chain joins TRBV20-1 and TRBJ2-3; 11 bases are shared with TRBD2. Germline V CDR1 and CDR2: DFQATT, SNEGSKA (reference sequence). V shed 0 bases, J shed 8 bases, and the junction held 7 bases outside the gene matches. The CDR3 has 15 amino acids. CDR3 DNA sequence: TGCAGTGCTAGAGATCTGGGACTAGCGGACGGTACGCAGTATTTT. This translates into CSARDLGLADGTQYF.

The genes are TRBV7-2 and TRBJ1-4, with TRBD1 as a possible D gene (5 bases). The length of the CDR3 is 15 residues. Germline V gives CDR1 SGHTA, CDR2 FQGNSA. Trimming shortened V by 2 bases and J by 7 bases, and 14 bases separated the two germline ends. The DNA of the CDR3 is TGTGCCAGCAGCTTATTAGGGGCCCGTACTGAAAAACTGTTTTTT. It yields the protein CASSLLGARTEKLFF.